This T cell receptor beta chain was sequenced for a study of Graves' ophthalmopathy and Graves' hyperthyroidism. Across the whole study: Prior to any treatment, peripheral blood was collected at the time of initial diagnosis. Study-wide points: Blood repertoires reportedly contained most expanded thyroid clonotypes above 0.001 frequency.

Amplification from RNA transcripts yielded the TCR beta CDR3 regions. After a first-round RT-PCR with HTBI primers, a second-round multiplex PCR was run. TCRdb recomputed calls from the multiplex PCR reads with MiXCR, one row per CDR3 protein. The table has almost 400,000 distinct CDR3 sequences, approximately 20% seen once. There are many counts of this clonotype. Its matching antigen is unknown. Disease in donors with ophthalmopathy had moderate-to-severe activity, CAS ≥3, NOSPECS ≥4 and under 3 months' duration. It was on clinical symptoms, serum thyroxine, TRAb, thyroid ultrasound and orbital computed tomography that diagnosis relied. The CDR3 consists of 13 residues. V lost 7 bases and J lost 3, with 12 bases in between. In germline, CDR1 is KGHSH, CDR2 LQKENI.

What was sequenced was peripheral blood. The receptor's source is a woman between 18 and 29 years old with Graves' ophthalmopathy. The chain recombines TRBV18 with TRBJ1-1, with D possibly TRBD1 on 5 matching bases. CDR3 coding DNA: TGTGCCAGCTGTCTTGGGGCGGACACTGAAGCTTTCTTT. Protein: CASCLGADTEAFF.